These 19 T cell receptor beta chains originate from one sample sequenced in a study of early T cells in non-severe SARS-CoV-2 infection. TCRdb used MiXCR to reprocess the 5' RACE reads, holding one entry per CDR3 protein. The profile shows more than 65,000 distinct CDR3 sequences, less than 15% of them singletons. Sequencing was carried out using whole blood. The receptors were gathered from an adult who was a healthcare worker with PCR-confirmed SARS-CoV-2 infection or an uninfected control (not recorded which).

This clonotype was picked up many times. The genes are TRBV6-1 and TRBJ2-1, with 7 bases matching TRBD1. The CDR3 is 18 residues long. CDR1 MNHNS and CDR2 SASEGT come from the germline V gene. V dropped 2 bases and J dropped 6; count of bases not matched to a gene: 16. The CDR3 bases are TGTGCCAGCAGTGAAAATCCTCTGACAGGGATTGGTCTCAATGAGCAGTTCTTC. Translation gives CASSENPLTGIGLNEQFF.

The CDR3 loop reads CASSSSDRWDEQYF. CDR3 DNA: TGTGCCAGCAGTTCCTCGGACCGGTGGGACGAGCAGTACTTC. The V gene is TRBV6-5, the J gene TRBJ2-7, with D hard to call. Germline lookup yields CDR1 MNHEY and CDR2 SVGAGI. Trimming stripped 4 bases from V and 5 bases from J, with 15 bases between. This CDR3 spans 14 amino acids.

V is TRBV7-2 and J is TRBJ1-6; 7 bases line up with TRBD1. The CDR3 length is 18 residues. The germline V gene has CDR1 SGHTA and CDR2 FQGNSA. V gave up 1 base and J gave up 1 base; unmatched junction bases: 7. CDR3 amino acids: CASSLGGGVGSYNSPLHF. Here the CDR3 DNA reads TGTGCCAGCAGCTTAGGAGGGGGCGTCGGGTCCTATAATTCACCCCTCCACTTT.

This clonotype has more than one count but fewer than ten. The chain uses TRBV20-1 and TRBJ2-3; TRBD1 agrees at 10 bases. The CDR3 consists of 17 residues. Trimming at V came to 4 bases and at J to 0 bases, leaving 10 bases not matched to a gene. The germline gives CDR1 DFQATT, CDR2 SNEGSKA (reference sequence). The DNA for the CDR3 is TGCAGTGCTACTTATTATCCGGGACAGGGGAGCACAGATACGCAGTATTTT. Protein sequence: CSATYYPGQGSTDTQYF.

This clonotype was counted many times. In DNA form, the CDR3 reads TGCGCCAGCAGCTTGGAGCAGGGAGGTTATGAGCAGTTCTTC. Translation: CASSLEQGGYEQFF. The genes are TRBV5-1 and TRBJ2-1; D may be TRBD2 (6 bases). The CDR3 extends over 14 amino acids. Germline V gene data show CDR1 as SGHRS and CDR2 as YFSETQ. With 0 bases removed from V and 8 bases from J, the gap between germline ends came to 12 bases.

The chain couples TRBV20-1 to TRBJ1-2, with a possible D match to TRBD1 (5 bases). The CDR3 loop spans 14 amino acids. CDR1 and CDR2 (germline): DFQATT, SNEGSKA (reference sequence). The V end lost 1 base, the J end lost 4 bases, and 13 bases lay between the germline ends. This CDR3 is CSARVGTRGYGYTF. As DNA, the CDR3 is TGCAGTGCTAGAGTGGGAACGAGGGGCTATGGCTACACCTTC.

This clonotype occurred many times. The chain recombines TRBV5-5 with TRBJ2-7; no reliable D call. The CDR3 has 13 amino acids. Trimming took off 1 base at V and 2 bases at J, with 7 bases between the two ends. In germline, CDR1 is SGHKS, CDR2 YYEKEE (reference sequence). For the CDR3, the DNA is TGTGCCAGCAGCTTGATAGATCCCTACGAGCAGTACTTC. Its protein is CASSLIDPYEQYF. Supplemented by reference TRBV5-5 and TRBJ2-7, the full variable domain reads DAGVTQSPTHLIKTRGQQVTLRCSPISGHKSVSWYQQVLGQGPQFIFQYYEKEERGRGNFPDRFSARQFPNYSSELNVNALLLGDSALYLCASSLIDPYEQYFGPGTRLTVT.

This clonotype has more than one count but fewer than ten. One end of the junction is discordant with germline, which a read error may explain. V usage is TRBV6-1 and J usage is TRBJ1-1; D not resolved. Germline loops: CDR1 MNHNS, CDR2 SASEGT. The CDR3 loop spans 12 amino acids. The CDR3, as DNA: TGTGCCAGCTCCCCAGGTCCCACTGAAGTTTTCTTT. As protein: CASSPGPTEVFF.

At least ten counts were recorded for this clonotype. The chain couples TRBV7-8 to TRBJ2-7; D is perhaps TRBD1 or TRBD2 (5 bases each). The V end was cut by 2 bases, the J end by 4 bases, with 18 bases between. This CDR3 has 16 residues. CDR1 and CDR2 from the germline V gene are SGHVS and FQNEAQ. The CDR3 DNA is TGTGCCAGCAGCTTATCTTGGGACGGAACCTTTTACGAGCAGTACTTC. Translated: CASSLSWDGTFYEQYF.

This clonotype turned up a few times. In DNA form, the CDR3 reads TGCAGTGCGACCGGGACTATTGACGAGCAGTACTTC. Protein: CSATGTIDEQYF. The chain employs TRBV20-1 and TRBJ2-7; TRBD2 agrees at 7 bases. CDR3 length: 12 amino acids. The germline V gene has CDR1 DFQATT and CDR2 SNEGSKA (reference sequence). The J segment lost 5 bases and the V segment lost 6 bases, leaving 7 bases of the junction unmatched.

In its sample, this clonotype was seen a few times. V is TRBV19 and J is TRBJ2-1; 8 bases line up with TRBD2. V lost 6 bases and J lost 10; bases outside the gene matches: 17. The CDR3 has 16 residues. Germline V lookup: CDR1 LNHDA, CDR2 SQIVND (reference sequence). CDR3 region: CASSHPGTSGIEEQFF. The DNA for the CDR3 is TGTGCCAGTAGCCACCCCGGGACTAGTGGGATCGAAGAGCAGTTCTTC.

The sample holds many counts of this clonotype. V usage is TRBV5-1 and J usage is TRBJ1-1, with TRBD1 matching over 7 bases. CDR1 is SGHRS and CDR2 is YFSETQ in the germline V gene. V gave up 1 base and J gave up 3 bases; unmatched junction bases: 3. The CDR3 is made up of 14 amino acids. The CDR3 loop reads CASSLNRGDTEAFF. In DNA, the CDR3 is TGCGCCAGCAGCTTGAACAGGGGAGACACTGAAGCTTTCTTT.

There are many counts of this clonotype. The V and J genes are TRBV2 and TRBJ1-5, with D unresolved. The germline V and J ends were trimmed by 7 bases and 4 bases, with 8 bases remaining between them. The CDR3 sequence is 12 residues long. The germline V gene has CDR1 SNHLY and CDR2 FYNNEI. The CDR3 here is CASTEGNQPQHF. CDR3 nucleotide sequence: TGTGCCAGCACGGAGGGAAATCAGCCCCAGCATTTT.

The chain employs TRBV7-6 and TRBJ2-1, with a possible D match to TRBD2 (6 bases). The CDR3 contains 14 residues. In germline, CDR1 is SGHVS, CDR2 FNYEAQ. Trimming took 4 bases from V and 5 from J, leaving 12 bases between them. The CDR3 coding sequence is TGTGCCAGCAGCTCAGGCGGGGTGAACAATGAGCAGTTCTTC. Its translation: CASSSGGVNNEQFF.

This chain connects TRBV19 to TRBJ1-4; 7 bases fit TRBD1. The CDR3 runs 14 residues. Germline loops: CDR1 LNHDA, CDR2 SQIVND (reference sequence). The V and J ends lost 5 bases and 5 bases, in that order; junction bases with no gene match: 5. CDR3 sequence reads: CASSGRQGNEKLFF. CDR3 bases: TGTGCCAGTAGTGGGCGACAGGGAAATGAAAAACTGTTTTTT.

This clonotype was seen only once. This chain links TRBV5-6 with TRBJ2-7; D is uncertain. The germline V gene encodes CDR1 SGHDT and CDR2 YYEEEE. CDR3 length equals 14 residues. The V end was cut by 1 base, the J end by 1 base, with 9 bases between. The CDR3 sequence: CASSLRRFSYEQYF. The DNA for the CDR3 is TGTGCCAGCAGCTTGCGGCGGTTTTCCTACGAGCAGTACTTC.

The chain has TRBV29-1 and TRBJ1-1, with D hard to call. Per germline, CDR1 SQVTM and CDR2 ANQGSEA. Trimming removed 7 bases from V and 2 bases from J, with 14 bases in between. The CDR3 is made up of 13 amino acids. DNA for the CDR3: TGCAGCGGCCAGGTTTTACTCAACACTGAAGCTTTCTTT. This gives the protein CSGQVLLNTEAFF. The whole variable domain, remainder taken from reference TRBV29-1 and TRBJ1-1, is SAVISQKPSRDICQRGTSLTIQCQVDSQVTMMFWYRQQPGQSLTLIATANQGSEATYESGFVIDKFPISRPNLTFSTLTVSNMSPEDSSIYLCSGQVLLNTEAFFGQGTRLTVV.

The sample holds many counts of this clonotype. The rearrangement uses TRBV19 and TRBJ1-5; the match to TRBD1 covers 10 bases. CDR3 length: 17 amino acids. Germline lookup yields CDR1 LNHDA and CDR2 SQIVND (reference sequence). V shed 4 bases, J shed 1 base, and the junction held 7 bases outside the gene matches. CDR3 in DNA: TGTGCCAGTAGTACCCGGGACAGGGGAAGGAGCAATCAGCCCCAGCATTTT. Amino acids: CASSTRDRGRSNQPQHF.

This clonotype was seen at least ten times. The chain couples TRBV29-1 to TRBJ2-1; unclear D gene. The germline V gene has CDR1 SQVTM and CDR2 ANQGSEA. This CDR3 contains 17 residues. V dropped 5 bases and J dropped 0 bases, with 20 bases sitting between them. The CDR3: CSVSSGAFRSSYNEQFF. The CDR3 coding sequence is TGCAGCGTTTCCTCCGGCGCTTTTCGAAGCTCCTACAATGAGCAGTTCTTC.